These 27 T cell receptor beta chains were sequenced from one sample in a study of OX40 agonist ivuxolimab in advanced cancers. Libraries were prepared by immunoSEQ multiplex PCR; TCRdb keeps only in-frame clonotypes and omits some of them. The table has more than 50,000 clones, approximately 90% seen once. The source was CD4+ or CD8+ T cells sorted from blood, collected in a trial of the OX40 agonist ivuxolimab. The receptors come from an adult with an advanced solid tumor such as melanoma, head and neck, liver or kidney cancer.

In this sample, this clone turned up a few times. The chain uses TRBV28 and TRBJ2-7; D perhaps matches TRBD2 (6 bases). Germline V gives CDR1 MDHEN, CDR2 SYDVKM. Deletions cut 3 bases from V and 6 bases from J, with 15 bases between. This CDR3 is 14 amino acids long. This CDR3 is CASSLGGDGSEQYF. CDR3 nucleotide sequence: TGTGCCAGCAGTTTGGGCGGAGACGGGAGCGAGCAGTACTTC.

This rearrangement joins TRBV15 to TRBJ2-1, with TRBD1 identical over 10 bases. This CDR3 comprises 16 residues. V was clipped by 0 bases and J by 6 bases; unmatched bases: 5. CDR1 is LNHNV, CDR2 YYDKDF, per germline (reference sequence). The DNA for the CDR3 is TGTGCCACCAGCAGAGATGACAGGGGGCGGCGCAATGAGCAGTTCTTC. It translates to CATSRDDRGRRNEQFF. Looking up the rest from reference TRBV15 and TRBJ2-1 gives the full variable domain: DAMVIQNPRYQVTQFGKPVTLSCSQTLNHNVMYWYQQKSSQAPKLLFHYYDKDFNNEADTPDNFQSRRPNTSFCFLDIRSPGLGDTAMYLCATSRDDRGRRNEQFFGPGTRLTVL.

The gene calls are TRBV6-4 and TRBJ2-7; D unresolved. V was clipped by 6 bases and J by 5 bases, with 17 bases between them. The CDR3 has 14 amino acids. The germline V gene encodes CDR1 MRHNA and CDR2 SNTAGT. The CDR3 region has the DNA TGTGCCAGCAGATTTCCCCCCCCCACACACGAGCAGTACTTC. The encoded protein is CASRFPPPTHEQYF.

This clone has just one count. Here the CDR3 reads CASSVTGENTEAFF. The DNA for the CDR3 is TGTGCCAGCAGCGTAACGGGGGAAAACACTGAAGCTTTCTTT. V and J are TRBV9 and TRBJ1-1; a possible D gene is TRBD1 (5 bases). The CDR3 spans 14 residues. In germline, CDR1 is SGDLS, CDR2 YYNGEE. With 1 base removed from V and 2 bases from J, the gap between germline ends came to 9 bases.

V is TRBV5-6 and J is TRBJ1-1; D may be TRBD1 (6 bases). This CDR3 spans 13 amino acids. V was clipped by 2 bases and J by 11 bases, with 16 bases between them. Germline-derived CDR1 and CDR2 are SGHDT and YYEEEE. CDR3 sequence (DNA): TGTGCCAGCAGCTTCGGGGGCAGAAGACTGGCTTTCTTT. Encoded protein: CASSFGGRRLAFF.

The rearrangement links TRBV6-5 to TRBJ2-2, with TRBD2 as a possible D gene (5 bases). Trimming removed 7 bases at V and 3 bases at J, with 12 bases between. Germline-derived CDR1 and CDR2 are MNHEY and SVGAGI. The CDR3 is 14 residues long. In DNA form, the CDR3 reads TGTGCCAGCAAGTCGAGGGCAGACACCGGGGAGCTGTTTTTT. Protein sequence: CASKSRADTGELFF.

The chain recombines TRBV18 with TRBJ1-4; D may be TRBD1 (6 bases). Trimming left V 1 base short and J 5 bases short, with 14 bases between. This CDR3 is 16 amino acids long. Germline V gene lookup returns CDR1 KGHSH and CDR2 LQKENI. CDR3 sequence (DNA): TGTGCCAGCTCACCACGTCGGGGGGCAGAGAATGAAAAACTGTTTTTT. The encoded protein is CASSPRRGAENEKLFF.

The chain joins TRBV29-1 to TRBJ2-1; possibly TRBD1 or TRBD2 for D (5 bases each). CDR1 is SQVTM, CDR2 ANQGSEA, per germline. V lost 7 bases and J lost 0, with 19 bases in between. The CDR3 covers 16 residues. The CDR3 DNA is TGCAGCGCCCGAAGAGGGACGGTCGGCTCCTACAATGAGCAGTTCTTC. Protein sequence: CSARRGTVGSYNEQFF.

J is TRBJ2-3 and V is TRBV5-1, with 8 positions matching TRBD1. From germline, CDR1 is SGHRS and CDR2 YFSETQ. V shed 4 bases and J 3 bases; nucleotides not matched to a gene: 10. This CDR3 is built from 16 residues. CDR3 sequence: CASSQGQGPATDTQYF. CDR3 DNA sequence: TGCGCCAGCAGCCAAGGACAGGGTCCAGCAACAGATACGCAGTATTTT. The whole variable domain, filled in from reference TRBV5-1 and TRBJ2-3, reads KAGVTQTPRYLIKTRGQQVTLSCSPISGHRSVSWYQQTPGQGLQFLFEYFSETQRNKGNFPGRFSGRQFSNSRSEMNVSTLELGDSALYLCASSQGQGPATDTQYFGPGTRLTVL.

The rearrangement uses TRBV28 and TRBJ2-3, with D perhaps TRBD2 (6 bases). With 6 bases removed from V and 1 base from J, the gap between germline ends came to 14 bases. Germline V gives CDR1 MDHEN, CDR2 SYDVKM. There are 15 residues in the CDR3. The chain's CDR3 is CASRSQRAGTDTQYF. The CDR3 DNA follows: TGTGCCAGCAGATCCCAGCGGGCGGGCACAGATACGCAGTATTTT.

The J gene is TRBJ1-1, the V gene TRBV28, with D possibly matching TRBD1 (5 bases). The CDR3 is 15 residues long. V was cut by 2 bases and J by 1 base, with 11 bases left in between. The V gene's germline CDR1 is MDHEN and CDR2 SYDVKM. The CDR3 spells CASSLGGTWNTEAFF. For the CDR3, the DNA is TGTGCCAGCAGTTTAGGGGGTACTTGGAACACTGAAGCTTTCTTT.

This chain links TRBV6-6 with TRBJ2-7, with D unresolved. CDR3 size: 12 residues. From germline, CDR1 is MNHNY and CDR2 SVGAGI (reference sequence). The V and J ends lost 4 bases and 7 bases respectively, with 11 bases between them. The CDR3 DNA reads as TGTGCCAGCAGTTTATTAGGTCGGGAGCAGTACTTC. This codes for CASSLLGREQYF.

The chain carries TRBV19 and TRBJ2-3; TRBD1 aligns across 8 bases. The CDR3 runs 14 residues. V was clipped by 5 bases and J by 6 bases; unmatched bases: 7. Germline CDR1 LNHDA, CDR2 SQIVND (reference sequence). The CDR3 reads CASSVRQGSDTQYF. The CDR3 region has the DNA TGTGCCAGTAGTGTCCGACAGGGGTCGGATACGCAGTATTTT.

For the CDR3, the DNA is TGTGCCAGCAGCCCGAGGACCCTAGCGCGAGGCGGAAATGAGCAGTTCTTC. This encodes CASSPRTLARGGNEQFF. The gene calls are TRBV7-6 and TRBJ2-1; the D gene is possibly TRBD2 (6 bases). Trimming removed 5 bases from V and 7 bases from J, with 24 bases in between. Germline assignment: CDR1 SGHVS and CDR2 FNYEAQ. The CDR3 is 17 residues long.

The chain has TRBV10-3 and TRBJ1-2, with D maybe TRBD1 (6 bases). V was pared by 3 bases and J by 3 bases, with 14 bases between. Germline V gene sequence: CDR1 ENHRY, CDR2 SYGVKD. CDR3 size: 15 residues. DNA of the CDR3: TGTGCCATCAGTGATTCCCGGACAGCGGACTATGGCTACACCTTC. As protein: CAISDSRTADYGYTF.

The rearrangement joins TRBV28 to TRBJ1-5; D is perhaps TRBD1 (6 bases). The V and J ends lost 2 bases and 0 bases respectively, with 20 bases between them. This CDR3 has 19 residues. Germline V gene sequence: CDR1 MDHEN, CDR2 SYDVKM. The CDR3 bases are TGTGCCAGCAGTTTAAGACCCCGGGACATTTGGGATAGCAATCAGCCCCAGCATTTT. Translated, it gives CASSLRPRDIWDSNQPQHF.

This clone was picked up one time. V is TRBV5-1 and J is TRBJ2-5; TRBD1 is a possible D gene (5 bases). CDR1 is SGHRS and CDR2 is YFSETQ in the germline V gene. Trimming removed 0 bases from V and 6 bases from J, with 9 bases in between. The CDR3 has 13 amino acids. The CDR3 loop is CASSLEGAKTQYF. In nucleotides, the CDR3 is TGCGCCAGCAGCTTGGAAGGGGCGAAGACCCAGTACTTC.

V and J are TRBV2 and TRBJ1-3; D unclear. CDR1 is SNHLY, CDR2 FYNNEI, per germline. The V end lost 4 bases, the J end lost 2 bases, and 12 bases lay between the germline ends. The CDR3 totals 15 residues. CDR3 nucleotides: TGTGCCAGCAGTGCTGCCGTTCGAGCTGGAAACACCATATATTTT. It is translated as CASSAAVRAGNTIYF. The variable domain in full, completed from reference TRBV2 and TRBJ1-3, reads EPEVTQTPSHQVTQMGQEVILRCVPISNHLYFYWYRQILGQKVEFLVSFYNNEISEKSEIFDDQFSVERPDGSNFTLKIRSTKLEDSAMYFCASSAAVRAGNTIYFGEGSWLTVV.

The chain is built from TRBV7-9 and TRBJ1-1; TRBD1 is a possible D gene (5 bases). CDR1 is SEHNR and CDR2 is FQNEAQ in the germline V gene (reference sequence). V lost 3 bases, J lost 1 base, and 9 bases lay in between. This CDR3 is built from 14 residues. CDR3 DNA: TGTGCCAGCAGCTTTTGGGGCAGGAACACTGAAGCTTTCTTT. This sequence encodes CASSFWGRNTEAFF.

This clone was found a few times. This chain links TRBV7-9 with TRBJ2-7; 8 nucleotides align to TRBD1. Germline CDR1 SEHNR, CDR2 FQNEAQ (reference sequence). The CDR3 runs 17 residues. V was pared by 0 bases and J by 2 bases, with 9 bases of the junction left unmatched. CDR3 protein: CASSLARRGRRTYEQYF. CDR3 sequence (DNA): TGTGCCAGCAGCTTAGCGCGCAGGGGGCGGAGGACCTACGAGCAGTACTTC.

V is TRBV6-1 and J is TRBJ2-1; 12 bases are shared with TRBD2. The CDR3 consists of 15 residues. Germline-derived CDR1 and CDR2 are MNHNS and SASEGT. Trimming cost V 5 bases and J 4 bases; bases outside gene matches: 3. Written as DNA, the CDR3 is TGTGCCAGCAGTCGGACTAGCGGGGCTTACAATGAGCAGTTCTTC. Its translation is CASSRTSGAYNEQFF.

Concerning this clone: Other DNA variants within this sample encode the same CDR3. The V gene is TRBV5-1, the J gene TRBJ2-3, with unresolved D. Germline assignment: CDR1 SGHRS and CDR2 YFSETQ. Between the trimmed V and J ends, which lost 0 bases and 3 bases, there was a span of 8 bases. The CDR3 is 14 amino acids. CDR3 sequence reads: CASSLAGETDTQYF. CDR3 coding DNA: TGCGCCAGCAGCTTGGCCGGCGAGACAGATACGCAGTATTTT.

V and J are TRBV7-2 and TRBJ1-3; D remains ambiguous. V was trimmed by 1 base and J by 3 bases, leaving 7 bases between them. Germline V gene sequence: CDR1 SGHTA, CDR2 FQGNSA. This CDR3 is 14 amino acids long. The CDR3 DNA sequence: TGTGCCAGCAGCTTAGACAGTTATGGAAACACCATATATTTT. Encoded protein: CASSLDSYGNTIYF.

The V and J genes are TRBV5-1 and TRBJ2-1; 9 nucleotides match TRBD1. CDR3 size: 15 residues. V was pared by 4 bases and J by 6 bases, with 8 bases of the junction left unmatched. CDR1 and CDR2 from the germline V gene are SGHRS and YFSETQ. The CDR3 protein is CASSVGQGTINEQFF. The CDR3 nucleotides are TGCGCCAGCAGCGTGGGACAGGGAACTATCAATGAGCAGTTCTTC.

The genes are TRBV4-1 and TRBJ2-1; no firm D call. CDR1 and CDR2 (germline): MGHRA, YSYEKL. The CDR3 is made up of 14 amino acids. V lost 6 bases to trimming and J lost 9 bases, with 18 bases between them. CDR3 bases: TGCGCCAGCAGAGGTTGGTCCCGGCCTGGTGAGCAGTTCTTC. Amino acids: CASRGWSRPGEQFF.

The chain joins TRBV5-1 to TRBJ2-7; tentative D call: TRBD1 (5 bases). The V and J ends lost 0 bases and 5 bases respectively, with 12 bases between them. The CDR3 has 14 amino acids. CDR1 SGHRS and CDR2 YFSETQ come from the germline V gene. The CDR3 reads CASSLEGIGDEQYF. The CDR3 DNA is TGCGCCAGCAGCTTGGAGGGGATCGGAGACGAGCAGTACTTC.

The rearrangement uses TRBV6-6 and TRBJ1-1; the D is unclear. The germline V and J ends were trimmed by 2 bases and 1 base, with 2 bases remaining between them. The CDR3 is 12 amino acids. Germline CDR1 and CDR2: MNHNY and SVGAGI (reference sequence). The CDR3, as DNA: TGTGCCAGCAGTTACGCGAACACTGAAGCTTTCTTT. Translating gives CASSYANTEAFF.